Below, 9 T cell receptor beta chains from the same sample are listed, as sequenced in a study of response to subunit inactivated influenza vaccine. TCRdb re-derived calls from the RT-PCR reads in MiXCR, one entry per CDR3 protein. The data show over 650,000 distinct CDR3 sequences, approximately 17% seen once. The source was PBMCs from blood, collected around 5 days after vaccination. Receptor source: a middle-aged man who received an inactivated influenza vaccine.

This clonotype was found a few times. This chain links TRBV7-8 with TRBJ2-1; TRBD2 aligns across 10 bases. J gave up 8 bases and V 2 bases, and 9 bases lay outside the gene matches. The germline V gene encodes CDR1 SGHVS and CDR2 FQNEAQ. The CDR3 covers 16 residues. The CDR3 coding sequence is TGTGCCAGCAGCTTAATATCAGGACTAGCGGCCCATGAGCAGTTCTTC. Protein product: CASSLISGLAAHEQFF.

This clonotype appeared many times. The CDR3 spells CASSPALGNGADTQYF. The CDR3 DNA reads as TGTGCCAGCAGTCCCGCCCTGGGGAATGGGGCAGATACGCAGTATTTT. The chain has TRBV12-3 or TRBV12-4 and TRBJ2-3; D is ambiguous. The germline V and J ends were trimmed by 5 bases and 4 bases, with 19 bases remaining between them. There are 16 residues in the CDR3.

This clonotype was counted only a few times. This rearrangement joins TRBV12-3 or TRBV12-4 to TRBJ2-1; 9 bases are a match to TRBD1. The junction had 5 bases not matched to a gene; V was cut back by 5 bases and J by 6 bases. This CDR3 is built from 14 residues. CDR3 DNA: TGTGCCAGCAGTATCCGACAGGGGGGCAATGAGCAGTTCTTC. This gives the protein CASSIRQGGNEQFF.

This clonotype was counted at least ten times. The V and J genes are TRBV6-1 and TRBJ1-5; 7 bases agree with TRBD1. This CDR3 is 13 amino acids long. V gave up 3 bases and J gave up 5 bases; unmatched junction bases: 1. CDR1 MNHNS and CDR2 SASEGT come from the germline V gene. The CDR3: CASSDDRDQPQHF. CDR3 bases: TGTGCCAGCAGTGATGACAGGGATCAGCCCCAGCATTTT.

In this sample, this clonotype turned up many times. A read error may account for a junction end that differs from germline. This CDR3 reads CSAPSGGGQNYQQYF. CDR3 DNA sequence: TGCAGTGCGCCTTCCGGGGGGGGACAAAACTACCAGCAGTACTTC. The J gene is TRBJ2-7, the V gene TRBV20-1, with 8 bases identical to TRBD2. Looked up from germline, CDR1 is DFQATT and CDR2 is SNEGSKA (reference sequence). The CDR3 length is 15 residues.

V and J are TRBV11-1 and TRBJ2-1; D may be TRBD2 (5 bases). This CDR3 region has 15 residues. The germline gives CDR1 SGHAT, CDR2 FQDESV (reference sequence). Trimming shortened V by 1 base and J by 6 bases, and 13 bases separated the two germline ends. CDR3 region: CASSLESTRGNEQFF. The CDR3 DNA is TGTGCCAGCAGCTTAGAGTCAACCCGGGGCAATGAGCAGTTCTTC.

This clonotype has a handful of counts. The chain joins TRBV15 to TRBJ2-7; D uncertain. Germline V gene sequence: CDR1 LNHNV, CDR2 YYDKDF (reference sequence). This CDR3 is built from 12 residues. V was pared by 0 bases and J by 5 bases, with 5 bases between. The CDR3 spells CATSRENDEQYF. Written as DNA, the CDR3 is TGTGCCACCAGCAGAGAGAACGACGAGCAGTACTTC.

J is TRBJ1-1 and V is TRBV10-3; no clear D gene. The CDR3 has 12 residues. Trimming removed 6 bases from V and 1 base from J, with 6 bases in between. The germline V gene has CDR1 ENHRY and CDR2 SYGVKD. CDR3 sequence (DNA): TGTGCCATCAGGGTGGGGAACACTGAAGCTTTCTTT. Amino acids: CAIRVGNTEAFF.

This clonotype was seen a handful of times. The chain employs TRBV18 and TRBJ2-7; 11 bases map to TRBD2. In germline, CDR1 is KGHSH, CDR2 LQKENI. This CDR3 has 15 amino acids. V was pared by 2 bases and J by 4 bases, with 4 bases of the junction left unmatched. The CDR3 protein is CASSPSGLAGYEQYF. CDR3 sequence (DNA): TGTGCCAGCTCACCATCAGGACTAGCGGGTTACGAGCAGTACTTC.